This TCR beta chain was recorded in a study of regulatory T cells in long-lasting Graves disease. In germline, CDR1 is MGHRA, CDR2 YSYEKL. CDR3 length: 15 residues. The V segment lost 4 bases and the J segment 3 bases; nucleotides outside the gene matches: 7. Sequencing libraries for TCR beta were prepared with iRepertoire HTBI primers and Arm-PCR of CDR3 regions. TCRdb used MiXCR to reprocess the multiplex PCR reads, holding one entry per CDR3 protein. In the table there are 450,000 to 600,000 distinct CDR3 sequences, 15% to 20% of which are singletons. This clonotype occurred a few times. The time point is: newly diagnosed GD, antithyroid drugs for less than 3 months. PBMC-derived RNA was used for the TCR library. The same data also contributed to another study, on T cells in Graves' hyperthyroidism and ophthalmopathy. From that report: Graves' hyperthyroidism showing no ophthalmopathy progression within 18 months was considered stable.

The receptor's source is a man aged 35 to 55 with Graves disease. The chain links TRBV4-1 to TRBJ2-7, with 9 bases fitting TRBD2. The sample consisted of peripheral blood mononuclear cells (PBMCs), taken at new diagnosis, from a patient treated with antithyroid drugs. The CDR3 coding sequence is TGCGCCAGCAGCCCCCGTGTTAGCGGGAGCTACGAGCAGTACTTC. It yields the protein CASSPRVSGSYEQYF.